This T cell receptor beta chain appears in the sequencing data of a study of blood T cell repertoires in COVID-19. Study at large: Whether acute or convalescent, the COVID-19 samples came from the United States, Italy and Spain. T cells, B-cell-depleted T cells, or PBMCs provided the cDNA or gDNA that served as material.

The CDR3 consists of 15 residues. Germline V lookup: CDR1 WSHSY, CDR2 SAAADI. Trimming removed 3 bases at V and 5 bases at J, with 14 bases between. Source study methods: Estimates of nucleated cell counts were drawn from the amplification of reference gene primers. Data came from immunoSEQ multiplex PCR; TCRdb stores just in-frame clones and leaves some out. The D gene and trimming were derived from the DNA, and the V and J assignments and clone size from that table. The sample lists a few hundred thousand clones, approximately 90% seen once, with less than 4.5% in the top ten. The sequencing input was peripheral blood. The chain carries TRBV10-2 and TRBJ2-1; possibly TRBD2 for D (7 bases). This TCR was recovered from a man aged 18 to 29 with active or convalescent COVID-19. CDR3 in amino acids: CASSDTAGDNNEQFF. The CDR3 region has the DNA TGCGCCAGCAGTGACACGGCGGGGGACAACAATGAGCAGTTCTTC.